This T cell receptor (beta chain) was profiled in a study of Ad26.COV2.S vaccination and SARS-CoV-2 variants. Regarding the study as a whole: Greater spike-specific TCR breadth was seen in vaccine recipients than in placebo recipients. Analyses that measured TCR breadth and depth may have underestimated total T cell responses.

This clone was observed a handful of times. The antigen is not known. CDR1 and CDR2 (germline): SGHRS, YFSETQ. This CDR3 comprises 11 residues. With 5 bases removed from V and 6 bases from J, the gap between germline ends came to 9 bases. The treatment is: roughly 18 received Ad26.COV2.S at low or high dose, single or two shots; several received placebo; per-sample allocation not given. Specimens were obtained on day 63 following the first vaccine or placebo injection. Repertoires were generated with immunoSEQ multiplex PCR, while TCRdb's copy carries only in-frame clones and drops some. The sample lists 240,000 or so clones; roughly 90% were seen once.

Here the sequenced sample was peripheral blood, taken in a trial of Ad26.COV2.S vaccine versus placebo. The chain recombines TRBV5-1 with TRBJ2-7; possible D gene TRBD1, 6 bases. This sequence was found in a person aged 18 to 59 who received the Ad26.COV2.S COVID-19 vaccine or a placebo. The CDR3 coding sequence is TGCGCCAGCAGTTTCAGGGGCGAGCAGTACTTC. This gives the protein CASSFRGEQYF.